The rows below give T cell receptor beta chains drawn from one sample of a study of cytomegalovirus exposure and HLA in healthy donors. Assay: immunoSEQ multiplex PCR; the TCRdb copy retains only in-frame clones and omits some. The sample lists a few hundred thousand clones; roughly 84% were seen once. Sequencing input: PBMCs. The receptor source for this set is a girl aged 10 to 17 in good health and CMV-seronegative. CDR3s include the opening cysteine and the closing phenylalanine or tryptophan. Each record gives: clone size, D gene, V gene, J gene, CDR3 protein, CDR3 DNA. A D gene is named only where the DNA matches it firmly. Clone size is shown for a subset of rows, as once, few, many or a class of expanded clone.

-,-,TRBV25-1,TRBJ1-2,CASSEASRAYGYTF,TGTGCCAGCAGTGAGGCGTCCAGGGCGTACGGCTACACCTTC
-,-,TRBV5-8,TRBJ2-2,CASSGGAVLISTGELFF,TGTGCCAGCAGCGGAGGGGCGGTGTTAATTTCCACCGGGGAGCTGTTTTTT
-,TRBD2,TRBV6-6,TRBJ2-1,CASSYSLAGGSNEQFF,TGTGCCAGCAGTTACTCTCTGGCGGGAGGGAGCAATGAGCAGTTCTTC
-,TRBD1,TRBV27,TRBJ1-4,CATKFRGSSGSTNEKLFF,TGTGCCACCAAGTTCAGGGGGTCCTCAGGCTCAACTAATGAAAAACTGTTTTTT
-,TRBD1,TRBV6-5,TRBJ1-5,CASSYLGQGYNQPQHF,TGTGCCAGCAGTTACCTGGGACAGGGCTACAATCAGCCCCAGCATTTT
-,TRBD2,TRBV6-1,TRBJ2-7,CATSSGLAQQYF,TGTGCCACCTCGTCGGGACTAGCCCAGCAGTACTTC
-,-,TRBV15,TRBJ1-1,CATSRGEWVGTEAFF,TGTGCCACCAGCAGAGGGGAGTGGGTAGGAACTGAAGCTTTCTTT
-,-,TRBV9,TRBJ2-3,CASSVARGGTDTQYF,TGTGCCAGCAGCGTAGCCAGGGGTGGGACAGATACGCAGTATTTT
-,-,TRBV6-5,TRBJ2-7,CASSPQGPIPYEQYF,TGTGCCAGCAGTCCCCAGGGGCCGATCCCCTACGAGCAGTACTTC
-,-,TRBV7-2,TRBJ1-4,CASSAGAVEKLFF,TGTGCCAGCAGCGCGGGGGCGGTTGAAAAACTGTTTTTT
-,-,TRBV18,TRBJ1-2,CASSPSGIYGYTF,TGTGCCAGCTCACCATCGGGGATATATGGCTACACCTTC
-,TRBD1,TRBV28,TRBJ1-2,CASRGQSVDYGYTF,TGTGCCAGCAGGGGACAGTCTGTGGACTATGGCTACACCTTC
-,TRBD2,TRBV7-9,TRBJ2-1,CASSLASSGTYNEQFF,TGTGCCAGCAGCTTAGCATCCAGCGGGACCTACAATGAGCAGTTCTTC
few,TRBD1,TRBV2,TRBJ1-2,CASSERGTGYGYTF,TGTGCCAGCAGTGAACGCGGGACAGGCTATGGCTACACCTTC
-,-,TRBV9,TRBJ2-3,CASSSSDRDTQYF,TGTGCCAGCAGCTCGAGCGATAGGGATACGCAGTATTTT
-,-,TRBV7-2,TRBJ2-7,CASSLLQGLGSYEQYF,TGTGCCAGCAGCTTACTCCAGGGGCTGGGGTCCTACGAGCAGTACTTC
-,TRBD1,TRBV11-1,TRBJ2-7,CASSPYRGNYNEQYF,TGTGCCAGCAGCCCTTACAGGGGAAACTACAACGAGCAGTACTTC
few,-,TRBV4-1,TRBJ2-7,CASSQAPRDIPYEQYF,TGCGCCAGCAGCCAAGCCCCCCGGGACATACCCTACGAGCAGTACTTC
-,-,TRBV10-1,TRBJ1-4,CASTWGPEEKLFF,TGCGCCAGCACCTGGGGGCCGGAGGAAAAACTGTTTTTT
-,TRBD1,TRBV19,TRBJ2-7,CASSPGTAYEQYF,TGTGCCAGTAGTCCGGGGACAGCTTACGAGCAGTACTTC
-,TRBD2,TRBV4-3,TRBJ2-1,CASSQVMTSGGFGEQFF,TGCGCCAGCAGCCAAGTAATGACTAGCGGGGGATTTGGTGAGCAGTTCTTC
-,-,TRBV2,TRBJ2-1,CASSEPSIDEQFF,TGTGCCAGCAGTGAGCCTAGCATCGATGAGCAGTTCTTC
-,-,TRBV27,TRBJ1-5,CASSLTRGQPQHF,TGTGCCAGCAGCTTGACACGTGGGCAGCCCCAGCATTTT
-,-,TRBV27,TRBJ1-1,CASSLGQDSVNTEAFF,TGTGCCAGCAGTTTAGGTCAGGACAGTGTGAACACTGAAGCTTTCTTT
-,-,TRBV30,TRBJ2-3,CAWSLGGGAVDTQYF,TGTGCCTGGAGTCTTGGTGGGGGGGCCGTAGATACGCAGTATTTT
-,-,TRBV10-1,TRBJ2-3,CASSEWRDADTQYF,TGCGCCAGCAGTGAGTGGCGGGACGCAGATACGCAGTATTTT
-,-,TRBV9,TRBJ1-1,CASSFGTPNTEAFF,TGTGCCAGCAGCTTCGGGACACCGAACACTGAAGCTTTCTTT
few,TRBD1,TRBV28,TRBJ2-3,CASTTLLRDRNTDTQYF,TGTGCCAGCACCACCCTCTTACGGGACAGAAACACAGATACGCAGTATTTT
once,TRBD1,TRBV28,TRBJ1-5,CASREPGQINQPQHF,TGTGCCAGCAGAGAGCCGGGACAGATAAATCAGCCCCAGCATTTT
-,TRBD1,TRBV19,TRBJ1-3,CASSRQGTGNTIYF,TGTGCCAGTAGTAGACAGGGGACTGGAAACACCATATATTTT
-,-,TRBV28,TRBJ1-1,CASSLPGSTEAFF,TGTGCCAGCAGTTTGCCCGGGTCCACTGAAGCTTTCTTT
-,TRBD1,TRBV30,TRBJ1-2,CAFSGTGGEFDGYTF,TGTGCCTTCTCCGGGACAGGGGGCGAGTTTGATGGCTACACCTTC
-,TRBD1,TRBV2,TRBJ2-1,CASSNGPGGESSYNEQFF,TGTGCCAGCAGCAACGGTCCAGGGGGCGAGAGCTCCTACAATGAGCAGTTCTTC
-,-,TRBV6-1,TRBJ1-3,CASSRDGISGNTIYF,TGTGCCAGCAGTCGAGACGGGATATCTGGAAACACCATATATTTT
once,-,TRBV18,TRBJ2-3,CASSPPVGTDTQYF,TGTGCCAGCTCACCACCGGTCGGGACAGATACGCAGTATTTT